This T cell receptor (beta chain) emerged from a study of blood T cell repertoires in COVID-19 (TCRdb year 2020). For the wider study: Samples covering the acute and convalescent phases of COVID-19 were provided by collaborators in the United States, Italy and Spain. The material from the prospective study consisted of cDNA or gDNA derived from T cells, B-cell-depleted T cells, or PBMCs. Subjects who had been exposed to COVID-19, were actively infected with it, or had recovered from it provided the deeply sampled blood TCRbeta repertoires that made up the dataset. The repertoires were released in a freely available public database intended as a resource for research on the immune response to SARS-CoV-2. Samples were obtained from the ongoing ImmuneRACE study (first 160 participants) and from over a thousand subjects provided by 6 global collaborators. A de-identified subject ID, COVID-19 status, age in years and sex were almost always included in the sample metadata. Where available, HLA class I and class II types were obtained from metadata supplied by the sample provider rather than from assay-based typing.

Trimming costs V 6 bases and J 0 bases, and their ends lie 9 bases apart. CDR1 and CDR2, looked up from the germline V gene (reference sequence), are LNHDA and SQIVND. The CDR3 holds 14 amino acids from the cysteine to the phenylalanine. Solely the CDR3 DNA is kept, with 42 bases framed from the first base. The collaborating institutions used their own protocols to collect whole blood in K2EDTA tubes. For TCRbeta analysis, collaborators shipped samples in one of three forms: frozen whole blood, isolated PBMCs, or DNA extracted from either of those sample types. The immunoSEQ Assay, a bias-controlled multiplex PCR, was used to amplify TCRbeta CDR3 regions from genomic DNA. The study's own analysis went as follows. Within the assay, amplification of reference gene primers was used to estimate how many nucleated cells each sample contained. Sequence reads were collapsed and filtered to measure the absolute abundance of every unique TCRbeta CDR3 rearrangement. For each sample, productive Simpson clonality was calculated by taking the square root of Simpson's diversity index across productive rearrangements. TCRdb carries this immuneACCESS record with in-frame sequences only. Its versions omit some clonotypes, under half of them owing to an unresolved V gene in the studies checked, with the rest unexplained. The V and J calls and clone size are taken from that table; D and trimming were inferred from the DNA. This sample comprises just over 70,000 clones, around 79% of them detected only once. Together, the top ten hold 35% to 40% of the sample.

With respect to this clone: Its antigen has not been determined. It has no much larger one-base neighbor in the sample; base qualities were not kept.

What the authors observed across the whole study: The quantity of clinical and demographic metadata differed by source and by participant and was supplied without curation.

The rearranged chain carries TRBV19 and TRBJ1-3, with the D gene uncertain. Sequencing was done on a sample of peripheral blood. This receptor was identified in a woman aged 70-85 years with acute or convalescent COVID-19. The sequenced DNA is TGTGCCAGTAGCCAGGTACTCTCTGGAAACACCATATATTTT. Its translation is CASSQVLSGNTIYF. The reference TRBV19 and TRBJ1-3 proteins fill in what lies around the CDR3, so the full variable domain reads DGGITQSPKYLFRKEGQNVTLSCEQNLNHDAMYWYRQDPGQGLRLIYYSQIVNDFQKGDIAEGYSVSREKKESFPLTVTSAQKNPTAFYLCASSQVLSGNTIYFGEGSWLTVV.